The clone carrying this T cell receptor beta chain was counted once. These data originate in a study of blood T cell repertoires in COVID-19. About the research overall: Researchers got acute and convalescent COVID-19 samples from the United States, Italy and Spain.

How the authors handled the data: Amplification from reference gene primers served as the basis for estimated nucleated cell counts. Profiling relied on immunoSEQ multiplex PCR, and the TCRdb table lists in-frame clones only, not all of them. Clone size and the V and J calls come from that table; the DNA yielded D and trimming. This table has 140,000 or so clones, approximately 90% appearing once. Germline loops: CDR1 MDHEN, CDR2 SYDVKM. The CDR3 is 17 amino acids. V lost 3 bases and J lost 2, with 17 bases in between. Sequenced material: peripheral blood. The clonotype comes from a woman in her sixties or seventies with active COVID-19. The chain carries TRBV28 and TRBJ2-1; the D gene is possibly TRBD1 (6 bases). As DNA, the CDR3 is TGTGCCAGCAGTTTTAATGGGGACACCTTAGCCTACAATGAGCAGTTCTTC. Translation: CASSFNGDTLAYNEQFF. The full variable domain, completed using reference TRBV28 and TRBJ2-1, is DVKVTQSSRYLVKRTGEKVFLECVQDMDHENMFWYRQDPGLGLRLIYFSYDVKMKEKGDIPEGYSVSREKKERFSLILESASTNQTSMYLCASSFNGDTLAYNEQFFGPGTRLTVL.